Listed below are T cell receptor beta chains from one sample, sequenced in a study of T cell changes during pregnancy in multiple sclerosis. Sequenced by immunoSEQ multiplex PCR; TCRdb stores in-frame clones only, minus some. The table shows approximately 41,000 clones, with under 95% occurring only once. The sample taken for sequencing was PBMCs (not recorded whether the cells were cultured). The receptors stem from a female donor with multiple sclerosis, enrolled in a pregnancy study. CDR3s include the opening cysteine and the closing phenylalanine or tryptophan. A D gene is named only where the DNA matches it firmly. Expanded clones are given a class, and other clones once, few, many or no size at all.

D: -
V: TRBV7-9
size: -
length: 11
J: TRBJ2-1
DNA: TGTGCCAGCACCTTAGGGGGTGAGCAGTTCTTC
CDR3: CASTLGGEQFF

D: -
V: TRBV6-5
size: -
length: 15
J: TRBJ2-3
DNA: TGTGCCAGCAGTTCCCCCTCGGGTGGCACAGATACGCAGTATTTT
CDR3: CASSSPSGGTDTQYF

D: TRBD1
V: TRBV7-3
size: -
length: 14
J: TRBJ1-2
DNA: TGTGCCAGCAGCTTAGTGGGACAGAGGGATGGCTACACCTTC
CDR3: CASSLVGQRDGYTF

D: TRBD2
V: TRBV5-1
size: -
length: 14
J: TRBJ2-5
DNA: TGCGCCAGCAGCCCCGTAGCGGGAGTGGAGACCCAGTACTTC
CDR3: CASSPVAGVETQYF

D: -
V: TRBV5-1
size: -
length: 14
J: TRBJ1-1
DNA: TGCGCCAGCAGCTTTCCCGGACAAGGTCCTGAAGCTTTCTTT
CDR3: CASSFPGQGPEAFF

D: TRBD2
V: TRBV5-5
size: -
length: 16
J: TRBJ2-2
DNA: TGTGCCAGCAGCTTGGATATTAGCGGGAGGTCCGGGGAGCTGTTTTTT
CDR3: CASSLDISGRSGELFF

D: -
V: TRBV30
size: -
length: 13
J: TRBJ1-5
DNA: TGTGCCTGGGACCGGGACACTAATCAGCCCCAGCATTTT
CDR3: CAWDRDTNQPQHF

D: TRBD1
V: TRBV4-3
size: -
length: 17
J: TRBJ1-2
DNA: TGCGCCAGCAGCCAAGATTCCGACAGGGGGGATCCCTATGGCTACACCTTC
CDR3: CASSQDSDRGDPYGYTF

D: -
V: TRBV21-1
size: -
length: 17
J: TRBJ2-3
DNA: TGTGCCAGCAGCAAGACAGGACTAGCGGGAGTAGGAGATACGCAGTATTTT
CDR3: CASSKTGLAGVGDTQYF

D: TRBD1
V: TRBV30
size: once
length: 14
J: TRBJ1-4
DNA: TGTGCCTGGAGTCGTCAGGGGGCGGCTGAAAAACTGTTTTTT
CDR3: CAWSRQGAAEKLFF

D: TRBD2
V: TRBV6-5
size: -
length: 15
J: TRBJ2-2
DNA: TGTGCCAGCAGTTACTTCGCGGGAGGGCCCGGGGAGCTGTTTTTT
CDR3: CASSYFAGGPGELFF

D: -
V: TRBV19
size: -
length: 14
J: TRBJ2-3
DNA: TGTGCCAGTAGTAGAGCAGTTAGCACAGATACGCAGTATTTT
CDR3: CASSRAVSTDTQYF

D: -
V: TRBV19
size: -
length: 15
J: TRBJ2-4
DNA: TGTGCCAGTAGTCGTACGGGTCAAAACAAAAACATTCAGTACTTC
CDR3: CASSRTGQNKNIQYF

D: -
V: TRBV4-1
size: -
length: 14
J: TRBJ2-7
DNA: TGCGCCAGCAGCCAAGAACGGGGCTCCTACGAGCAGTACTTC
CDR3: CASSQERGSYEQYF

D: TRBD1
V: TRBV19
size: -
length: 14
J: TRBJ1-5
DNA: TGTGCCAGTAACCTGGACAGGGGGCACCAGCCCCAGCATTTT
CDR3: CASNLDRGHQPQHF

D: -
V: TRBV5-1
size: -
length: 14
J: TRBJ1-1
DNA: TGCGCCAGCAGCTCCAAGGCCCTGAACACTGAAGCTTTCTTT
CDR3: CASSSKALNTEAFF

D: TRBD2
V: TRBV10-3
size: once
length: 16
J: TRBJ2-2
DNA: TGTGCCATCAGTGAGACTCCGGGAGGGCCCTCCGGGGAGCTGTTTTTT
CDR3: CAISETPGGPSGELFF

D: TRBD1
V: TRBV14
size: -
length: 15
J: TRBJ2-6
DNA: TGTGCCAGCAGCCAACAACAGGGGGCGGCCAACGTCCTGACTTTC
CDR3: CASSQQQGAANVLTF

D: TRBD1
V: TRBV18
size: -
length: 15
J: TRBJ1-1
DNA: TGTGCCAGCTCACCACCCGGGGCACGTCAGGGGGCGGCTTTCTTT
CDR3: CASSPPGARQGAAFF

D: -
V: TRBV5-1
size: -
length: 15
J: TRBJ1-5
DNA: TGCGCCAGCAGCTTGGCCGGAGGGGTGCCTCAGCCCCAGCATTTT
CDR3: CASSLAGGVPQPQHF

D: -
V: TRBV7-9
size: -
length: 16
J: TRBJ1-1
DNA: TGTGCCAGCAGCTTAGGAGGGAGGGGAGGAGACACTGAAGCTTTCTTT
CDR3: CASSLGGRGGDTEAFF

D: -
V: TRBV18
size: -
length: 14
J: TRBJ2-5
DNA: TGTGCCAGCTCACGCAGCAGGGGCGAAGAGACCCAGTACTTC
CDR3: CASSRSRGEETQYF

D: -
V: TRBV2
size: -
length: 17
J: TRBJ2-7
DNA: TGTGCCAGCAGTGAAGCGCAGTGGACAGCTTCTTCCTACGAGCAGTACTTC
CDR3: CASSEAQWTASSYEQYF

D: -
V: TRBV19
size: -
length: 17
J: TRBJ2-7
DNA: TGTGCCAGTAGTGGGGAAAGCGGGACAGGTAATTTCTACGAGCAGTACTTC
CDR3: CASSGESGTGNFYEQYF

D: -
V: TRBV30
size: -
length: 11
J: TRBJ1-2
DNA: TGTGCCTGGTCTGTGGCAGCAGGCTACACCTTC
CDR3: CAWSVAAGYTF

D: -
V: TRBV6-6
size: -
length: 16
J: TRBJ1-2
DNA: TGTGCCAGCAGTTACTCGAGTTTCCGGGGATCTGATGGCTACACCTTC
CDR3: CASSYSSFRGSDGYTF

D: TRBD2
V: TRBV18
size: -
length: 15
J: TRBJ2-1
DNA: TGTGCCAGCTCACCACCGGCTAGCGGGAGTAATGAGCAGTTCTTC
CDR3: CASSPPASGSNEQFF

D: -
V: TRBV6-1
size: -
length: 13
J: TRBJ1-5
DNA: TGTGCCAGCAGTGATATGGTTGATCAGCCCCAGCATTTT
CDR3: CASSDMVDQPQHF

D: -
V: TRBV19
size: -
length: 16
J: TRBJ1-2
DNA: TGTGCCAGTATGCCGATGGGTGTTACTGGGACCAAGGGCTACACCTTC
CDR3: CASMPMGVTGTKGYTF